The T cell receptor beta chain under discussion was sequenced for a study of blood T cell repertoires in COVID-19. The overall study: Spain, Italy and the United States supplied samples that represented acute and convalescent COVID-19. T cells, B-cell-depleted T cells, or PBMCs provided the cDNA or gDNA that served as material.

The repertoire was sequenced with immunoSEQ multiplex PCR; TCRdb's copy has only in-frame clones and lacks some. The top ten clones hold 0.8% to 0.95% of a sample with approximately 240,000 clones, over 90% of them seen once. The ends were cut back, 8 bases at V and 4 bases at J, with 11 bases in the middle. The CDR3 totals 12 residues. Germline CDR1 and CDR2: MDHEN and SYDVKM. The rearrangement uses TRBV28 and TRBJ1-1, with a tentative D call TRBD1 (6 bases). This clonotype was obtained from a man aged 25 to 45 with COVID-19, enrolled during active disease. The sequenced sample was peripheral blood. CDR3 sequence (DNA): TGTGCCAGCCGAACAGGGACCACTGAAGCTTTCTTT. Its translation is CASRTGTTEAFF.